This T cell receptor beta chain was recorded in a study of T cell responses to AZD1222 COVID-19 vaccine (dated by TCRdb to the early 2020s). About the study as a whole: Because spike-specific TCR depth and breadth did not differ between the two schedules, AZD1222 recipients who got a second dose at roughly 4 weeks were pooled with those who got a second dose at roughly 12 weeks. A total of approximately 240 trial participants underwent TCR sequencing, of whom 207 received two doses of AZD1222 and approximately 25 received two doses of the MenACWY control vaccine. Trial participants were enrolled into age subgroups of 18-55, 56-69 and 70-plus years, which contained 148, 28 and 57 TCR-sequenced participants, respectively.

The CDR3 regions of human TCRbeta chains were analyzed by immunosequencing. The original pipeline was this. Repertoire TCRs were matched against a reference library of SARS-CoV-2-specific TCRs generated with the MIRA antigen-specificity platform. Breadth was defined as the fraction of unique TCRs that were SARS-CoV-2-associated, and depth was defined as the fraction of total T cells that were SARS-CoV-2-associated. Using the MIRA data, every spike-specific TCR was mapped to the spike region that the TCR reacted to and assigned to either a CD4 or a CD8 class. Log10-transformed breadth and depth values were compared by one-way ANOVA with Sidak's multiple comparisons tests. In TCRdb, the immuneACCESS table is reduced to in-frame sequences with V and J assigned. These tables do not hold every clone; where another copy was compared, an unresolved V gene accounts for under half, and the others remain unexplained. V and J calls and clone size are copied from that table; D and trimming were computed from the DNA. For this sample there are about 140,000 clones; about nine tenths appear just once. Approximately 3.6% of the sample lies in the top ten.

Sample time point, as interpreted from the label and publication: baseline before first vaccination. Vaccinee samples were obtained from the UK trials COV001 and COV002, which included a single-blind randomized controlled phase 2/3 trial of AZD1222 (ChAdOx1 nCoV-19) in healthy adults. For TCRbeta chain sequencing, PBMC samples from trial participants were taken at day 0 and at day 28 after the second dose. As regards this clone: The target of this receptor is not known. Nothing much larger sits one base from this clone, and base qualities are not available.

General findings and caveats noted by the study authors: Spike-specific TCR breadth and depth rose significantly after two AZD1222 doses compared with day 0 and with MenACWY recipients. Reportedly, almost half of the unique spike-specific TCRs recognized epitopes lying outside the regions that are mutated in the B.1.351 and B.1.1.7 variants. Participants were mostly white British, with more females than males. The authors suggested clonal diversity may have been underestimated. CD4 TCRs associated with the vaccine covered the entire spike protein, and the dominant responses were in regions 160-218 and 743-854. Only five to seven AZD1222 recipients were SARS-CoV-2 seropositive at baseline, limiting conclusions about previously exposed vaccinees. In the small 56-69-year group, the increase in depth fell short of significance, most likely because of low power. Because no day 14 peak-response samples were available, the repertoires could be characterized only after the peak T cell response.

V has 7 bases trimmed and J has 2 bases trimmed; junction bases matching no gene number 7. CDR1 and CDR2 are read off the germline V gene as SGHVS and FQNEAQ. The CDR3 numbers 14 residues from cysteine through phenylalanine. The CDR3 DNA has 42 bases and is translated from base 1. The TCR sequence derives from an adult in good health. The receptor chain draws on TRBV7-8 and TRBJ2-5; the central 7 bases match TRBD2. This sample comprised peripheral blood, obtained on day 0 of AZD1222 vaccination. The DNA sequence is TGTGCCAGCATCCGAGCGGGACTTCAAGAGACCCAGTACTTC. This encodes CASIRAGLQETQYF.